Each of the 14 T cell receptor beta chains below was sequenced from the same sample in a study of blood T cell repertoires in COVID-19 (dated by TCRdb to 2018 to 2021). To prepare the library, the immunoSEQ multiplex PCR assay was applied. TCRdb provides this immuneACCESS table in a form limited to in-frame rearrangements. Some clones are lacking; in checked studies, under half of them reflect an unresolved V gene, and why the rest are absent is not known. This sample has about 200,000 clones in its table, and around 88% of those were observed once. The ten largest make up around 5% of the sample. Sequenced input: PBMCs or T cells enriched from blood (not recorded which). The receptor set was obtained from a man aged 40-55 years with acute COVID-19.

V and J are TRBV29-1 and TRBJ2-5; 8 bases line up with TRBD1. The V gene end was trimmed by 7 bases and the J gene end by 5 bases; junction bases not matched to a gene: 6. CDR1 is SQVTM, CDR2 ANQGSEA, per germline. The CDR3 is 12 residues long. DNA for the CDR3: TGCAGCGGGAAGACAGGGGCCGAGACCCAGTACTTC. Translation: CSGKTGAETQYF.

The chain uses TRBV2 and TRBJ1-6, with TRBD1 matching over 9 bases. Germline lookup yields CDR1 SNHLY and CDR2 FYNNEI. This CDR3 comprises 16 residues. Unmatched junction bases numbered 9, after V lost 4 bases and J lost 8 bases. The CDR3 spells CASSAQGQGNDSPLHF. The CDR3 DNA sequence: TGTGCCAGCAGTGCCCAAGGACAGGGGAACGATTCACCCCTCCACTTT.

The chain employs TRBV5-1 and TRBJ1-6, with 7 positions matching TRBD1. The germline V gene encodes CDR1 SGHRS and CDR2 YFSETQ. Trimming cost V 4 bases and J 8 bases; bases outside gene matches: 12. The CDR3 loop spans 16 amino acids. DNA for the CDR3: TGCGCCAGCAGCACTTCGACGACAGGGTTAGATTCACCCCTCCACTTT. Translating gives CASSTSTTGLDSPLHF.

V and J are TRBV14 and TRBJ1-4; TRBD1 is a possible D gene (6 bases). Germline loops: CDR1 SGHDN, CDR2 FVKESK. CDR3 length equals 15 residues. The V and J ends lost 0 bases and 8 bases respectively, with 13 bases between them. The CDR3 region has the DNA TGTGCCAGCAGCCAAGAGCAGGGGTCGGGGGAAAAACTGTTTTTT. Protein: CASSQEQGSGEKLFF.

The rearrangement joins TRBV7-3 to TRBJ2-1; 11 positions agree with TRBD1. The CDR3 extends over 15 amino acids. Germline V lookup: CDR1 SGHTA, CDR2 FQGTGA. V dropped 5 bases and J dropped 9; count of bases not matched to a gene: 9. Here the CDR3 DNA reads TGTGCCAGCAGCGGCCGGGACAGGGGGACGTCTGAGCAGTTCTTC. It is translated as CASSGRDRGTSEQFF.

The chain carries TRBV2 and TRBJ2-1, with no clear D. Trimming cost V 7 bases and J 5 bases, with 9 bases left between them. CDR1 SNHLY and CDR2 FYNNEI come from the germline V gene. The CDR3 runs to 12 residues. The CDR3 DNA reads as TGTGCCAGCAAGCAGGCCAACAATGAGCAGTTCTTC. Translated, it gives CASKQANNEQFF.

CDR3 bases: TGTGCCAGTAGTAGAGCCACAGATACGCAGTATTTT. Encoded protein: CASSRATDTQYF. The V call is TRBV19, the J call TRBJ2-3; no definite D call. Germline V gene data show CDR1 as LNHDA and CDR2 as SQIVND (reference sequence). Trimming took 4 bases from V and 2 from J, leaving 4 bases between them. CDR3 length equals 12 residues.

The chain uses TRBV27 and TRBJ1-5; perhaps TRBD1 as D (5 bases). Germline CDR1 MNHEY, CDR2 SMNVEV (reference sequence). The CDR3 is 15 residues long. Deletions cut 2 bases from V and 4 bases from J, with 12 bases between. The CDR3 sequence is CASSLRGGANQPQHF. The CDR3 DNA reads as TGTGCCAGCAGTTTAAGAGGCGGGGCTAATCAGCCCCAGCATTTT.

The chain uses TRBV7-2 and TRBJ2-7; a weak D match, TRBD1 (5 bases). The V gene's germline CDR1 is SGHTA and CDR2 FQGNSA. The CDR3 sequence is 13 residues long. V lost 6 bases, J lost 0 bases, and 9 bases lay in between. The chain's CDR3 is CASRPGFSYEQYF. The CDR3 DNA reads TGTGCCAGCAGACCAGGGTTCTCCTACGAGCAGTACTTC.

The rearrangement uses TRBV2 and TRBJ2-7; possible D gene TRBD2, 6 bases. Germline lookup yields CDR1 SNHLY and CDR2 FYNNEI. Trimming took off 5 bases at V and 3 bases at J, with 17 bases between the two ends. CDR3 length equals 15 residues. For the CDR3, the DNA is TGTGCCAGCAGTTATGGCCGGAGGGGTTACTACGAGCAGTACTTC. Protein sequence: CASSYGRRGYYEQYF.

This chain links TRBV15 with TRBJ2-1, with TRBD2 matching over 14 bases. CDR1 is LNHNV, CDR2 YYDKDF, per germline (reference sequence). The V segment lost 0 bases and the J segment 7 bases; nucleotides outside the gene matches: 5. This CDR3 spans 17 amino acids. The CDR3 loop is CATSREGLAGVYNEQFF. The DNA for the CDR3 is TGTGCCACCAGCAGAGAGGGACTAGCGGGAGTTTATAATGAGCAGTTCTTC.

The gene calls are TRBV2 and TRBJ1-6, with D uncertain. The germline V gene encodes CDR1 SNHLY and CDR2 FYNNEI. V shed 7 bases and J shed 0 bases, with 4 bases lying between them. This CDR3 is built from 13 residues. CDR3 loop: CASISSYNSPLHF. The CDR3 coding sequence is TGTGCCAGCATTAGCTCCTATAATTCACCCCTCCACTTT.

This rearrangement joins TRBV19 to TRBJ2-1; 10 bases match TRBD2. The junction had 11 bases not matched to a gene; V was cut back by 0 bases and J by 15 bases. The CDR3 consists of 15 residues. Germline V gene data show CDR1 as LNHDA and CDR2 as SQIVND (reference sequence). The CDR3 bases are TGTGCCAGTAGTATAGACGCGGGCCTAGCGGGAGTCCCGTTCTTC. Translated, it gives CASSIDAGLAGVPFF.

The rearrangement joins TRBV9 to TRBJ2-5, with TRBD2 matching over 7 bases. The CDR3 consists of 14 residues. V gave up 4 bases and J gave up 5 bases; unmatched junction bases: 8. From germline, CDR1 is SGDLS and CDR2 YYNGEE. CDR3: CASSPRTSPETQYF. The CDR3 region has the DNA TGTGCCAGCAGCCCCAGGACTAGTCCTGAGACCCAGTACTTC.